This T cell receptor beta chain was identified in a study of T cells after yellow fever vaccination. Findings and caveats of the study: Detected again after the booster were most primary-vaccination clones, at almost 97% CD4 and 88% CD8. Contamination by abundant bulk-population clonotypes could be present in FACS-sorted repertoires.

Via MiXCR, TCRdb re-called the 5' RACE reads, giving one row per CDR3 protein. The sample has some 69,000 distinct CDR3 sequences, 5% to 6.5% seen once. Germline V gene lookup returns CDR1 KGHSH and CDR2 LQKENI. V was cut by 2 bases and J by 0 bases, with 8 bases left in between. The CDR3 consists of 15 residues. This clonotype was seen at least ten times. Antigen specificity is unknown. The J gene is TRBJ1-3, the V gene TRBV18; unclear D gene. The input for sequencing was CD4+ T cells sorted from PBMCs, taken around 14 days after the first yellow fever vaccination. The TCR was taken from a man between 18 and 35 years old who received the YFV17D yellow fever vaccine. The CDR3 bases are TGTGCCAGCTCACCAATAGCGAGCTCTGGAAACACCATATATTTT. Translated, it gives CASSPIASSGNTIYF.